Included here is one T cell receptor (beta chain) sequence, with context. The source of the sample is a study of CD8 T cells in ankylosing spondylitis. MiXCR, run by TCRdb on the 5' RACE reads, gives a single entry per CDR3 protein. The sample has around 150,000 distinct CDR3 sequences, 40% to 50% seen once. CDR1 and CDR2 (germline): MNHNS, SASEGT. CDR3 length equals 15 residues. Between the trimmed V and J ends, which lost 6 bases and 6 bases, there was a span of 19 bases. The origin of this receptor is a male donor with ankylosing spondylitis. The V call is TRBV6-1, the J call TRBJ2-3; weak D call: TRBD2 (6 bases). The sample consisted of synovial fluid, either unsorted or a sorted T cell fraction (not recorded which). The CDR3 loop reads CASSTSYVHKDTQYF. In nucleotides, the CDR3 is TGTGCCAGCAGCACTAGCTATGTACATAAGGATACGCAGTATTTT.